This T cell receptor (beta chain) was identified in a study of memory CD4+ T cells and cytomegalovirus serostatus (dated by TCRdb to the late 2010s). A note on the overall study: The cohort comprised some 35 healthy Belgian adults, 9 CMV seropositive and around 24 CMV seronegative. CD4+ memory TCRbeta repertoires of a Belgian cohort with known cytomegalovirus serostatus were sequenced in order to replicate a published TCR-based CMV serostatus classifier.

Genomic DNA was extracted from sorted cells with the Quick-DNA Microprep Kit. Amplification of TCRbeta DNA was done with the immunoSEQ hsTCRbeta kit, following the protocol from the manufacturer. TCRbeta libraries were sequenced on an Illumina MiSeq instrument. From the authors' description of their analysis: After out-of-frame sequences were removed, 2 million to 2.5 million distinct TCRbeta sequences remained, averaging about 66,813 per individual. Each individual was scored by the count of around 160 previously reported CMV-associated TCRbeta sequences and the total productive distinct TCRbeta count. A beta-binomial model was reimplemented in Python, and random forests from scikit-learn, run with default parameters, were trained on data from the US cohort. Classifier performance on the Belgian cohort was reported as the median AUC with percentile confidence intervals calculated over 10,000 bootstrap iterations. TCRdb stores this immuneACCESS table with in-frame sequences only. Part of the clones is absent; in the studies checked, under half of the shortfall reflects unresolved V genes, and no reason is known for the rest. For V, J and clone size, that table is used; D and trimming come from the DNA. Recorded for this sample are about 82,000 clones; 80% of them occurred a single time. The ten largest clones represent nearly 0.8% of the sample.

A FACSAria II was used to sort memory CD4+ T cells, defined as single viable CD3+CD4+CD8-CD45RO+ cells. CMV serostatus was determined with a Roche Elecsys assay detecting serum IgG against CMV pp150, pp28, p38 and p52. After the samples were thawed, total CD4+ T cells were enriched through positive selection using CD4 magnetic microbeads. The samples came from a different study that was designed specifically to examine the CD4+ T cell memory repertoire. Following standard operating procedures, peripheral blood mononuclear cells were isolated and cryopreserved, while serum was kept at -80 degrees C. The staining used CD3-PerCP (BW264/56), CD4-APC (RPA-T4), CD45RO-PE (UCHT1) and CD8-Pacific Orange (3B5) antibodies, and Sytox blue was used to exclude non-viable cells. On this clone: The target of this receptor is not known. Within one base of it there is no much larger clone, and no base qualities were kept.

For CDR1 and CDR2, the germline V gene lists KGHSH and LQKENI. V loses 3 bases, J loses 0 bases, and the germline ends lie 9 bases apart. The CDR3, from cysteine to phenylalanine, totals 15 residues. Left in the record is the CDR3 DNA by itself, 45 bases read in frame from the first base. The paper's findings and limits, for the study overall: For CMV serostatus prediction, a median bootstrapped AUC of about 0.95 was reached with the original framework, and a median bootstrapped AUC of around 0.9 was reached with a US-trained random forest. Among the 150 or so previously reported CMV-associated TCRbeta sequences, some 70 showed up in the CD4+ memory repertoires, with each one found in between one and five individuals. Only CD4+CD45RO+ memory cells were sequenced, in contrast to the original study, in which naive and memory CD4+ and CD8+ populations were covered. The results were interpreted as suggesting that the CMV-associated TCR signature is mostly present in the CD4+ memory repertoire. The original-framework classifier achieved a median bootstrapped AUC of about 0.94 with a 95% CI of 0.76-1.00 on the Belgian cohort.

Recombination connected TRBV18 to TRBJ1-3; the D gene lacks a confident call. The sample comprised memory CD4+ T cells from blood. The TCR sequence derives from an adult in good health and CMV-seronegative. This receptor carries the CDR3 CASSPEQVSGNTIYF. The nucleotides read TGTGCCAGCTCACCCGAGCAGGTCTCTGGAAACACCATATATTTT.